The 15 T cell receptor beta chains in this list originate from one sample, sequenced in a study of blood T cell repertoires in COVID-19. Assay used: immunoSEQ multiplex PCR; TCRdb lists only in-frame clones, some missing. The repertoire holds about 14,000 clones, with roughly 89% as singletons. The sample taken for sequencing was peripheral blood. All receptors derive from a middle-aged man with active COVID-19.

The V and J genes are TRBV28 and TRBJ1-1, with a weak D call TRBD1 (6 bases). Looked up from germline, CDR1 is MDHEN and CDR2 is SYDVKM. The ends were cut back, 7 bases at V and 1 base at J, with 13 bases in the middle. There are 14 residues in the CDR3. The CDR3 spells CASTRQVKNTEAFF. Written as DNA, the CDR3 is TGTGCCAGCACCAGACAGGTGAAGAACACTGAAGCTTTCTTT.

The chain is built from TRBV5-6 and TRBJ2-7; 9 nucleotides line up with TRBD1. This CDR3 contains 15 residues. Unmatched junction bases numbered 4, after V lost 0 bases and J lost 3 bases. Germline V lookup: CDR1 SGHDT, CDR2 YYEEEE. CDR3: CASSLVGQGIYEQYF. CDR3 nucleotide sequence: TGTGCCAGCAGCTTGGTGGGACAGGGAATCTACGAGCAGTACTTC.

The genes are TRBV27 and TRBJ2-7, with D perhaps TRBD2 (6 bases). Per the germline V gene, CDR1 is MNHEY and CDR2 is SMNVEV (reference sequence). This CDR3 region has 16 residues. V was pared by 3 bases and J by 5 bases, with 20 bases between. The CDR3 nucleotides are TGTGCCAGCAGTTTTGGGATCCGGGAGTTAAGCGACGAGCAGTACTTC. It codes for CASSFGIRELSDEQYF.

Of note for this clone: The junction and the germline gene differ at one end; a read error may be behind it. The chain joins TRBV7-9 to TRBJ2-5; 10 nucleotides agree with TRBD1. The CDR3 is 11 residues long. CDR1 SEHNR and CDR2 FQNEAQ come from the germline V gene (reference sequence). CDR3 bases: TGTGCCAGCAGCCGAGGGACAGGGGTCCACTTC. Its protein product is CASSRGTGVHF.

This clone was counted only a few times. V and J are TRBV7-9 and TRBJ2-1; D possibly corresponds to TRBD2 (6 bases). V was pared by 11 bases and J by 0 bases, with 11 bases between. Germline V CDR1 and CDR2: SEHNR, FQNEAQ (reference sequence). There are 13 residues in the CDR3. The CDR3 sequence is CAEEGSSYNEQFF. DNA for the CDR3: TGTGCCGAGGAGGGGAGCTCCTACAATGAGCAGTTCTTC.

This clone was seen once. The rearrangement uses TRBV6-5 and TRBJ2-7, with D perhaps matching TRBD1 (6 bases). Germline-derived CDR1 and CDR2 are MNHEY and SVGAGI. CDR3 length: 15 amino acids. Trimming removed 2 bases at V and 7 bases at J, with 18 bases between. CDR3 in DNA: TGTGCCAGCAGTTACGGGACGAACAGGGCGAGTGAGCAGTACTTC. This gives the protein CASSYGTNRASEQYF.

The chain employs TRBV7-2 and TRBJ2-4; D is unclear. CDR1 SGHTA and CDR2 FQGNSA come from the germline V gene. CDR3 size: 13 residues. V gave up 0 bases and J gave up 5 bases, with 5 bases separating them. The CDR3 sequence: CASSLASENIQYF. Here the CDR3 DNA reads TGTGCCAGCAGCTTAGCATCTGAAAACATTCAGTACTTC.

This chain connects TRBV7-9 to TRBJ2-3; unclear D gene. This CDR3 has 14 residues. The germline V gene encodes CDR1 SEHNR and CDR2 FQNEAQ (reference sequence). Deletions cut 7 bases from V and 4 bases from J, with 15 bases between. CDR3 amino acids: CASKPPIKPDTQYF. The CDR3 DNA sequence: TGTGCCAGCAAACCTCCTATAAAACCAGATACGCAGTATTTT.

The rearrangement links TRBV10-2 to TRBJ1-1, with 9 bases fitting TRBD1. Germline values: CDR1 WSHSY, CDR2 SAAADI. J gave up 0 bases and V 7 bases, and 6 bases lay outside the gene matches. This CDR3 has 15 residues. The CDR3 DNA sequence: TGCGCCAGCAACCCGACAGGGGGATTGAACACTGAAGCTTTCTTT. Protein product: CASNPTGGLNTEAFF.

J is TRBJ2-3 and V is TRBV7-9; TRBD2 aligns across 8 bases. V lost 5 bases, J lost 6 bases, and 10 bases stayed unmatched. Germline values: CDR1 SEHNR, CDR2 FQNEAQ (reference sequence). The CDR3 runs 15 residues. Written as DNA, the CDR3 is TGTGCCAGCAGCCACCCGGGGGGGAGAGCCGATACGCAGTATTTT. Translation: CASSHPGGRADTQYF.

The chain combines TRBV19 with TRBJ2-7; 14 nucleotides line up with TRBD2. Germline V CDR1 and CDR2: LNHDA, SQIVND (reference sequence). The CDR3 runs 17 residues. Trimming cost V 10 bases and J 0 bases; bases outside gene matches: 11. This chain's CDR3 is CATSPGLAGVSSYEQYF. CDR3 sequence (DNA): TGTGCCACGAGTCCGGGACTAGCGGGAGTTAGCTCCTACGAGCAGTACTTC.

The rearrangement joins TRBV7-6 to TRBJ2-1; D not certain. Germline V CDR1 and CDR2: SGHVS, FNYEAQ. Trimming stripped 1 base from V and 1 base from J, with 11 bases between. This CDR3 has 16 amino acids. Here the CDR3 DNA reads TGTGCCAGCAGCTTAGATACTACTCAATCCTACAATGAGCAGTTCTTC. Protein: CASSLDTTQSYNEQFF.

J is TRBJ2-3 and V is TRBV28; D remains ambiguous. With 3 bases removed from V and 0 bases from J, the gap between germline ends came to 10 bases. This CDR3 region has 15 residues. Germline values: CDR1 MDHEN, CDR2 SYDVKM. Here the CDR3 reads CASSFPADSTDTQYF. CDR3 DNA: TGTGCCAGCAGTTTTCCGGCGGATAGCACAGATACGCAGTATTTT.

CDR3 DNA sequence: TGTGCCAGTAGTATAGTAAAACTAGCGGCCACAGATACGCAGTATTTT. Translation: CASSIVKLAATDTQYF. V usage is TRBV19 and J usage is TRBJ2-3; TRBD2 matches at 8 bases. Germline V gene data show CDR1 as LNHDA and CDR2 as SQIVND (reference sequence). This CDR3 has 16 amino acids. Losses at the gene ends were 1 base for V and 2 bases for J; bases not matched to a gene: 5. The variable domain in full, with the rest retrieved from reference TRBV19 and TRBJ2-3, is DGGITQSPKYLFRKEGQNVTLSCEQNLNHDAMYWYRQDPGQGLRLIYYSQIVNDFQKGDIAEGYSVSREKKESFPLTVTSAQKNPTAFYLCASSIVKLAATDTQYFGPGTRLTVL.

This clone was seen a few times. The chain uses TRBV30 and TRBJ1-1; D possibly corresponds to TRBD1 (5 bases). V shed 5 bases and J shed 2 bases, with 12 bases lying between them. Germline CDR1 GTSNPN, CDR2 SVGIG (reference sequence). The CDR3 runs 13 residues. The CDR3 DNA reads TGTGCCTGGTCATCCAGGGCCAACACTGAAGCTTTCTTT. This translates into CAWSSRANTEAFF.